These T cell receptor beta chains were read from a single sample in a study of T cell responses to AZD1222 COVID-19 vaccine. Data came from immunoSEQ multiplex PCR; TCRdb stores just in-frame clones and leaves some out. The top ten clones hold roughly 2% of a sample with 150,000 or so clones, 88% of them seen once. This specimen was peripheral blood, taken on day 0 of AZD1222 vaccination. The receptors come from an adult in good health. Both conserved end residues are part of each CDR3. A D gene is named only where the DNA matches it firmly. The size of a clone is reported for some rows only, either as once, few or many, or as a class for expanded clones.

j_gene: TRBJ2-5; v_gene: TRBV7-2; d_gene: -; abundance: -; CDR3aa: CASLRGSPQETQYF; CDR3nt: TGTGCCAGCTTAAGAGGGAGTCCCCAAGAGACCCAGTACTTC
j_gene: TRBJ2-7; v_gene: TRBV28; d_gene: -; abundance: -; CDR3aa: CASSSTPAEQYF; CDR3nt: TGTGCCAGCAGCTCAACCCCCGCCGAGCAGTACTTC
j_gene: TRBJ2-7; v_gene: TRBV5-3; d_gene: TRBD1; abundance: few; CDR3aa: CARSLGTGEYEQYF; CDR3nt: TGTGCCAGAAGCTTGGGGACAGGGGAATACGAGCAGTACTTC
j_gene: TRBJ1-4; v_gene: TRBV5-1; d_gene: -; abundance: -; CDR3aa: CASSLGRQQNEKLFF; CDR3nt: TGCGCCAGCAGCTTGGGTAGACAGCAGAATGAAAAACTGTTTTTT
j_gene: TRBJ2-7; v_gene: TRBV4-3; d_gene: TRBD1; abundance: -; CDR3aa: CASSQRDRGPYEQYF; CDR3nt: TGCGCCAGCAGCCAACGAGACAGGGGACCCTACGAGCAGTACTTC
j_gene: TRBJ1-5; v_gene: TRBV4-2; d_gene: TRBD1; abundance: -; CDR3aa: CASSLGQANQPQHF; CDR3nt: TGTGCCAGCAGCCTTGGACAGGCTAATCAGCCCCAGCATTTT
j_gene: TRBJ1-5; v_gene: TRBV6-4; d_gene: -; abundance: -; CDR3aa: CASSVSLVWSNQPQHF; CDR3nt: TGTGCCAGCAGTGTATCATTGGTTTGGAGCAATCAGCCCCAGCATTTT
j_gene: TRBJ1-4; v_gene: TRBV5-1; d_gene: -; abundance: -; CDR3aa: CASGDIPGGKLFF; CDR3nt: TGCGCCAGCGGGGACATTCCGGGGGGGAAACTGTTTTTT
j_gene: TRBJ1-1; v_gene: TRBV5-4; d_gene: -; abundance: -; CDR3aa: CASSSTTVLNTEAFF; CDR3nt: TGTGCCAGCAGCTCGACTACAGTGCTGAACACTGAAGCTTTCTTT
j_gene: TRBJ1-6; v_gene: TRBV5-4; d_gene: -; abundance: once; CDR3aa: CASSLYDMTDSPLHF; CDR3nt: TGTGCCAGCAGCTTATACGATATGACTGATTCACCCCTCCACTTT
j_gene: TRBJ2-7; v_gene: TRBV6-2/TRBV6-3; d_gene: -; abundance: -; CDR3aa: CASSYGLVAQGYEQYF; CDR3nt: TGTGCCAGCAGTTACGGGTTGGTAGCCCAGGGCTACGAGCAGTACTTC
j_gene: TRBJ1-3; v_gene: TRBV23-1; d_gene: TRBD1; abundance: -; CDR3aa: CASSQGTGNPENTIYF; CDR3nt: TGCGCCAGCAGTCAAGGGACAGGGAATCCGGAAAACACCATATATTTT
j_gene: TRBJ2-3; v_gene: TRBV3-1/TRBV3-2; d_gene: -; abundance: -; CDR3aa: CASSQGGTGVDTQYF; CDR3nt: TGTGCCAGCAGCCAGGGTGGGACGGGGGTAGATACGCAGTATTTT
j_gene: TRBJ1-6; v_gene: TRBV21-1; d_gene: -; abundance: -; CDR3aa: CASSKAPLHF; CDR3nt: TGTGCCAGCAGCAAGGCACCCCTCCACTTT
j_gene: TRBJ2-3; v_gene: TRBV30; d_gene: TRBD2; abundance: -; CDR3aa: CAWSDGLAGTDTQYF; CDR3nt: TGTGCCTGGAGCGACGGACTAGCGGGCACAGATACGCAGTATTTT
j_gene: TRBJ2-2; v_gene: TRBV19; d_gene: -; abundance: -; CDR3aa: CASSMPGGNTGELFF; CDR3nt: TGTGCCAGTAGTATGCCCGGGGGGAACACCGGGGAGCTGTTTTTT
j_gene: TRBJ1-5; v_gene: TRBV29-1; d_gene: -; abundance: -; CDR3aa: CSVGGTGDQPQHF; CDR3nt: TGCAGCGTTGGGGGGACCGGGGATCAGCCCCAGCATTTT
j_gene: TRBJ2-1; v_gene: TRBV5-1; d_gene: TRBD2; abundance: -; CDR3aa: CASSLVTSGNNEQFF; CDR3nt: TGCGCCAGCAGCTTGGTAACTAGCGGGAACAATGAGCAGTTCTTC
j_gene: TRBJ1-1; v_gene: TRBV7-2; d_gene: -; abundance: -; CDR3aa: CASSLSVRNTEAFF; CDR3nt: TGTGCCAGCAGCTTATCCGTTAGGAACACTGAAGCTTTCTTT
j_gene: TRBJ1-3; v_gene: TRBV11-1; d_gene: -; abundance: -; CDR3aa: CASSSGSTGNTIYF; CDR3nt: TGTGCCAGCAGCTCGGGTTCCACTGGAAACACCATATATTTT
j_gene: TRBJ2-1; v_gene: TRBV21-1; d_gene: -; abundance: -; CDR3aa: CASSKVRLAESYNEQFF; CDR3nt: TGTGCCAGCAGCAAAGTCAGGCTAGCGGAATCATACAATGAGCAGTTCTTC
j_gene: TRBJ2-7; v_gene: TRBV6-5; d_gene: -; abundance: -; CDR3aa: CASSSLGFAGPGEQYF; CDR3nt: TGTGCCAGCAGTTCCCTGGGTTTTGCAGGGCCGGGCGAGCAGTACTTC
j_gene: TRBJ1-2; v_gene: TRBV19; d_gene: -; abundance: once; CDR3aa: CASSIDPGGPYGYTF; CDR3nt: TGTGCCAGTAGTATAGATCCGGGCGGACCCTATGGCTACACCTTC
j_gene: TRBJ2-1; v_gene: TRBV6-2/TRBV6-3; d_gene: TRBD2; abundance: few; CDR3aa: CASSNGTSSYNEQFF; CDR3nt: TGTGCCAGCAGTAACGGGACTAGCTCCTACAATGAGCAGTTCTTC
j_gene: TRBJ1-2; v_gene: TRBV24-1; d_gene: TRBD1; abundance: -; CDR3aa: CATSDPDRVYGYTF; CDR3nt: TGTGCCACCAGTGACCCGGACAGGGTTTATGGCTACACCTTC
j_gene: TRBJ2-1; v_gene: TRBV3-1/TRBV3-2; d_gene: TRBD2; abundance: few; CDR3aa: CASSQGLAGNNEQFF; CDR3nt: TGTGCCAGCAGCCAAGGGCTAGCGGGGAACAATGAGCAGTTCTTC
j_gene: TRBJ1-1; v_gene: TRBV5-6; d_gene: -; abundance: -; CDR3aa: CASSFYGGEYTEAFF; CDR3nt: TGTGCCAGCAGCTTTTACGGGGGGGAGTACACTGAAGCTTTCTTT
j_gene: TRBJ1-1; v_gene: TRBV11-3; d_gene: -; abundance: once; CDR3aa: CASSSQGRAFF; CDR3nt: TGTGCCAGCAGCTCCCAGGGTAGAGCTTTCTTT
j_gene: TRBJ2-3; v_gene: TRBV29-1; d_gene: -; abundance: -; CDR3aa: CSVASLAQSTDTQYF; CDR3nt: TGCAGCGTTGCTTCTCTAGCGCAGAGCACAGATACGCAGTATTTT
j_gene: TRBJ2-7; v_gene: TRBV20-1; d_gene: -; abundance: -; CDR3aa: CSASAVPEQYF; CDR3nt: TGCAGTGCTAGTGCAGTGCCCGAGCAGTACTTC
j_gene: TRBJ1-2; v_gene: TRBV12-3/TRBV12-4; d_gene: -; abundance: -; CDR3aa: CASSPQAGYGYTF; CDR3nt: TGTGCCAGCAGTCCCCAGGCCGGCTATGGCTACACCTTC
j_gene: TRBJ1-2; v_gene: TRBV30; d_gene: TRBD1; abundance: once; CDR3aa: CALWTGGGYTF; CDR3nt: TGTGCCTTATGGACAGGGGGTGGCTACACCTTC
j_gene: TRBJ1-5; v_gene: TRBV19; d_gene: -; abundance: -; CDR3aa: CATHPGGGVGNQPQHF; CDR3nt: TGTGCCACCCACCCAGGTGGGGGCGTAGGCAATCAGCCCCAGCATTTT
j_gene: TRBJ1-1; v_gene: TRBV19; d_gene: TRBD1; abundance: -; CDR3aa: CASSPRTGGTEAFF; CDR3nt: TGTGCCAGTAGTCCCCGGACAGGGGGCACTGAAGCTTTCTTT
j_gene: TRBJ1-4; v_gene: TRBV19; d_gene: -; abundance: -; CDR3aa: CASSIGLGEKLFF; CDR3nt: TGTGCCAGTAGTATAGGATTGGGGGAAAAACTGTTTTTT
j_gene: TRBJ1-2; v_gene: TRBV2; d_gene: -; abundance: -; CDR3aa: CASSENGGFASIHGYTF; CDR3nt: TGTGCCAGCAGTGAGAACGGCGGGTTTGCCTCTATTCATGGCTACACCTTC
j_gene: TRBJ1-1; v_gene: TRBV18; d_gene: -; abundance: -; CDR3aa: CASSLGGGDTEAFF; CDR3nt: TGTGCCAGCTCACTCGGAGGGGGGGACACTGAAGCTTTCTTT
j_gene: TRBJ1-2; v_gene: TRBV29-1; d_gene: -; abundance: -; CDR3aa: CSVGQGYGYTF; CDR3nt: TGCAGCGTTGGGCAGGGCTATGGCTACACCTTC
j_gene: TRBJ2-1; v_gene: TRBV27; d_gene: TRBD2; abundance: -; CDR3aa: CASSFSSGRARNEQFF; CDR3nt: TGTGCCAGCAGCTTTTCTAGCGGGAGGGCCCGGAATGAGCAGTTCTTC
j_gene: TRBJ2-2; v_gene: TRBV27; d_gene: -; abundance: -; CDR3aa: CASTSGSLNTGELFF; CDR3nt: TGTGCCAGCACCTCTGGTTCTCTCAACACCGGGGAGCTGTTTTTT
j_gene: TRBJ1-4; v_gene: TRBV6-5; d_gene: TRBD1; abundance: -; CDR3aa: CASRIQGKGEKLFF; CDR3nt: TGTGCCAGTCGGATACAGGGGAAGGGGGAAAAACTGTTTTTT
j_gene: TRBJ1-5; v_gene: TRBV7-9; d_gene: TRBD1; abundance: -; CDR3aa: CASSLTGVGQPQHF; CDR3nt: TGTGCCAGCAGCTTGACAGGGGTGGGCCAGCCCCAGCATTTT
j_gene: TRBJ1-4; v_gene: TRBV15; d_gene: -; abundance: -; CDR3aa: CATSTPTGDNEKLFF; CDR3nt: TGTGCCACCAGCACCCCGACAGGTGATAATGAAAAACTGTTTTTT
j_gene: TRBJ2-7; v_gene: TRBV7-2; d_gene: TRBD2; abundance: -; CDR3aa: CASSLARTSGSFYEQYF; CDR3nt: TGTGCCAGCAGCTTAGCTCGGACTAGCGGGAGCTTCTACGAGCAGTACTTC
j_gene: TRBJ1-2; v_gene: TRBV5-1; d_gene: -; abundance: -; CDR3aa: CASSLERGGYGYTF; CDR3nt: TGCGCCAGCAGCTTGGAGCGGGGAGGTTATGGCTACACCTTC